What follows are 21 T cell receptor beta chains derived from one specimen sequenced in a study of T cell responses to AZD1222 COVID-19 vaccine. Repertoires were generated with immunoSEQ multiplex PCR, while TCRdb's copy carries only in-frame clones and drops some. The sample holds roughly 190,000 clones, more than 80% seen once. This sample comprised peripheral blood, obtained 28 days after the second dose of the MenACWY control vaccine. These receptors were collected from an adult who received the MenACWY meningococcal vaccine as a control.

V usage is TRBV9 and J usage is TRBJ2-7; 9 nucleotides agree with TRBD2. Germline values: CDR1 SGDLS, CDR2 YYNGEE. Trimming at V came to 0 bases and at J to 4 bases, leaving 2 bases not matched to a gene. The CDR3 runs to 14 residues. The CDR3 loop reads CASSVGSGSYEQYF. The CDR3 DNA follows: TGTGCCAGCAGCGTAGGTAGCGGGAGTTACGAGCAGTACTTC.

This clone was counted a single time. CDR3 DNA: TGTGCCAGCAGTTTGGAGATAAACTATGGCTACACCTTC. Residues: CASSLEINYGYTF. This chain joins TRBV12-3 or TRBV12-4 and TRBJ1-2; D call uncertain. V shed 3 bases and J shed 2 bases, with 7 bases lying between them. The CDR3 has 13 residues.

The chain carries TRBV12-3 or TRBV12-4 and TRBJ1-5; D is perhaps TRBD1 (5 bases). V was cut by 4 bases and J by 7 bases, with 8 bases left in between. This CDR3 region has 12 residues. DNA for the CDR3: TGTGCCAGCAGTTCGGGGGGACAGCCCCAGCATTTT. This translates into CASSSGGQPQHF.

As DNA, the CDR3 is TGTGCCAGCAGTGAGGGGGCCGGGGAGCTGTTTTTT. Translating it yields CASSEGAGELFF. The genes are TRBV6-4 and TRBJ2-2, with D perhaps matching TRBD1 or TRBD2 (5 bases each). Trimming stripped 3 bases from V and 6 bases from J, with 5 bases between. This CDR3 has 12 amino acids. Germline CDR1 is MRHNA and CDR2 is SNTAGT.

The chain carries TRBV28 and TRBJ1-2; no clear D. Germline CDR1 MDHEN, CDR2 SYDVKM. The V end lost 3 bases, the J end lost 4 bases, and 12 bases lay between the germline ends. CDR3 length: 14 amino acids. The CDR3 reads CASSFGPLGYGYTF. DNA of the CDR3: TGTGCCAGCAGTTTTGGTCCTCTGGGCTATGGCTACACCTTC.

The genes are TRBV7-6 and TRBJ1-5; D not certain. CDR1 SGHVS and CDR2 FNYEAQ come from the germline V gene. The V end lost 2 bases, the J end lost 4 bases, and 12 bases lay between the germline ends. This CDR3 is built from 15 residues. CDR3 DNA sequence: TGTGCCAGCAGCTTAACGATTCCGCCGAATCAGCCCCAGCATTTT. This codes for CASSLTIPPNQPQHF. Drawing the rest from reference TRBV7-6 and TRBJ1-5, the complete variable domain is GAGVSQSPRYKVTKRGQDVALRCDPISGHVSLYWYRQALGQGPEFLTYFNYEAQQDKSGLPNDRFSAERPEGSISTLTIQRTEQRDSAMYRCASSLTIPPNQPQHFGDGTRLSIL.

This clone is a singleton in its sample. The CDR3 nucleotides read TGCGCCAGCTCATCCGACAGGGGATACGAGCAGTACTTC. It is translated as CASSSDRGYEQYF. The rearrangement uses TRBV4-1 and TRBJ2-7; 8 bases map to TRBD1. V was pared by 8 bases and J by 4 bases, with 7 bases of the junction left unmatched. The length of the CDR3 is 13 residues. CDR1 is MGHRA and CDR2 is YSYEKL in the germline V gene.

This clone was seen once. The chain uses TRBV6-4 and TRBJ2-7, with D possibly being TRBD1 (5 bases). Germline V gene data show CDR1 as MRHNA and CDR2 as SNTAGT. Trimming stripped 5 bases from V and 3 bases from J, with 17 bases between. The CDR3 is 15 residues long. CDR3 amino acids: CASSKQDRGYYEQYF. The CDR3 DNA reads as TGTGCCAGCAGTAAACAGGATAGGGGATACTACGAGCAGTACTTC.

The CDR3 coding sequence is TGTGCCACCAGTGATCTCAGCGAGGGAGCGTACGAGCAGTACTTC. Protein sequence: CATSDLSEGAYEQYF. The genes are TRBV24-1 and TRBJ2-7; weak D call: TRBD2 (5 bases). The germline V gene has CDR1 KGHDR and CDR2 SFDVKD. V was shortened by 3 bases and J by 4 bases, with 15 bases between the two germline ends. This CDR3 contains 15 residues.

The V and J genes are TRBV11-3 and TRBJ2-2; 7 bases map to TRBD2. This CDR3 has 14 amino acids. Germline loops: CDR1 SGHNT, CDR2 YENEEA. J lost 6 bases, V lost 4 bases, and 5 bases had no gene match. The CDR3 region is CASSSTREAGELFF. The CDR3 nucleotides are TGTGCCAGCAGCTCCACCCGGGAGGCCGGGGAGCTGTTTTTT. Based on the CDR3 plus reference TRBV11-3 and TRBJ2-2, the full variable domain is EAGVVQSPRYKIIEKKQPVAFWCNPISGHNTLYWYLQNLGQGPELLIRYENEEAVDDSQLPKDRFSAERLKGVDSTLKIQPAELGDSAVYLCASSSTREAGELFFGEGSRLTVL.

The genes are TRBV5-1 and TRBJ1-1; D is uncertain. The CDR3 sequence is 13 residues long. CDR1 and CDR2 from the germline V gene are SGHRS and YFSETQ. Trimming left V 0 bases short and J 9 bases short, with 12 bases between. In DNA, the CDR3 is TGCGCCAGCAGCTTGGTGGAGGGTATGCAAGCTTTCTTT. Its protein is CASSLVEGMQAFF.

The chain has TRBV2 and TRBJ2-4; no clear D gene. Trimming took off 4 bases at V and 5 bases at J, with 9 bases between the two ends. The CDR3 runs 13 residues. Germline-derived CDR1 and CDR2 are SNHLY and FYNNEI. CDR3 sequence: CASSAGIENIQYF. CDR3 DNA: TGTGCCAGCAGTGCTGGGATTGAAAACATTCAGTACTTC.

The chain employs TRBV5-1 and TRBJ2-2, with 7 bases fitting TRBD2. The V segment lost 5 bases and the J segment 4 bases; nucleotides outside the gene matches: 11. Germline CDR1 SGHRS, CDR2 YFSETQ. CDR3 size: 16 residues. CDR3 sequence: CASRETTSHLTGELFF. As DNA, the CDR3 is TGCGCCAGCAGGGAGACGACTAGCCACCTCACCGGGGAGCTGTTTTTT.

The CDR3 sequence is CAWTRDRAFF. In nucleotides, the CDR3 is TGTGCCTGGACCCGGGACCGAGCTTTCTTT. This chain links TRBV30 with TRBJ1-1, with D maybe TRBD1 (5 bases). V was clipped by 4 bases and J by 10 bases, with 10 bases between them. There are 10 residues in the CDR3. Germline assignment: CDR1 GTSNPN and CDR2 SVGIG (reference sequence).

About this clone itself: Other DNA variants within this sample encode the same CDR3. The chain joins TRBV11-2 to TRBJ1-2; possibly TRBD1 for D (5 bases). Germline lookup yields CDR1 SGHAT and CDR2 FQNNGV. This CDR3 is 15 amino acids long. The V and J ends lost 1 base and 4 bases respectively, with 13 bases between them. The CDR3, as DNA: TGTGCCAGCAGCTTAGCCGGGCAGGGCGGCTATGGCTACACCTTC. It yields the protein CASSLAGQGGYGYTF.

This clone has only one observation. V usage is TRBV27 and J usage is TRBJ2-1, with 7 nucleotides matching TRBD2. This CDR3 is built from 15 residues. Germline trimming cut 3 bases from V and 7 bases from J; bases unmatched to any gene: 9. CDR1 and CDR2 (germline): MNHEY, SMNVEV (reference sequence). The CDR3 loop reads CASSFFRGERNEQFF. The CDR3 DNA is TGTGCCAGCAGTTTTTTTCGGGGGGAACGGAATGAGCAGTTCTTC.

This chain uses TRBV13 with TRBJ1-6, with TRBD1 identical over 10 bases. CDR3 size: 15 residues. CDR1 and CDR2 from the germline V gene are PRHDT and FYEKMQ (reference sequence). The junction had 9 bases not matched to a gene; V was cut back by 3 bases and J by 13 bases. The CDR3 reads CASSLGQGTTRPLHF. In nucleotides, the CDR3 is TGTGCCAGCAGCTTGGGACAGGGGACAACTCGGCCCCTCCACTTT.

The V call is TRBV6-4, the J call TRBJ1-1; the D gene is possibly TRBD1 (6 bases). CDR3 length: 14 residues. Trimming pared 6 bases from V and 1 base from J, leaving 12 bases between. Germline-derived CDR1 and CDR2 are MRHNA and SNTAGT. CDR3 sequence reads: CASRVGGANTEAFF. The CDR3, as DNA: TGTGCCAGCAGAGTGGGGGGGGCGAACACTGAAGCTTTCTTT.

The chain combines TRBV9 with TRBJ1-2; 9 nucleotides align to TRBD1. In germline, CDR1 is SGDLS, CDR2 YYNGEE. There are 15 residues in the CDR3. The V and J ends lost 0 bases and 4 bases, in that order; junction bases with no gene match: 4. CDR3 region: CASSVVGTGSYGYTF. CDR3 in DNA: TGTGCCAGCAGCGTAGTGGGGACAGGGAGCTATGGCTACACCTTC.

V usage is TRBV5-6 and J usage is TRBJ2-7; D is possibly TRBD1 (6 bases). Trimming removed 5 bases from V and 1 base from J, with 10 bases in between. From germline, CDR1 is SGHDT and CDR2 YYEEEE. This CDR3 spans 13 amino acids. CDR3 residues: CASRTRGSYEQYF. DNA of the CDR3: TGTGCCAGCAGGACCAGGGGTTCCTACGAGCAGTACTTC.

This clone was observed once. The chain carries TRBV2 and TRBJ2-4; D remains ambiguous. V was pared by 2 bases and J by 0 bases, with 8 bases between. The CDR3 is made up of 15 amino acids. Germline CDR1 is SNHLY and CDR2 is FYNNEI. CDR3 sequence reads: CASSESRLAKNIQYF. CDR3 nucleotide sequence: TGTGCCAGCAGTGAATCCAGGCTAGCCAAAAACATTCAGTACTTC. The whole variable domain, remainder taken from reference TRBV2 and TRBJ2-4, is EPEVTQTPSHQVTQMGQEVILRCVPISNHLYFYWYRQILGQKVEFLVSFYNNEISEKSEIFDDQFSVERPDGSNFTLKIRSTKLEDSAMYFCASSESRLAKNIQYFGAGTRLSVL.